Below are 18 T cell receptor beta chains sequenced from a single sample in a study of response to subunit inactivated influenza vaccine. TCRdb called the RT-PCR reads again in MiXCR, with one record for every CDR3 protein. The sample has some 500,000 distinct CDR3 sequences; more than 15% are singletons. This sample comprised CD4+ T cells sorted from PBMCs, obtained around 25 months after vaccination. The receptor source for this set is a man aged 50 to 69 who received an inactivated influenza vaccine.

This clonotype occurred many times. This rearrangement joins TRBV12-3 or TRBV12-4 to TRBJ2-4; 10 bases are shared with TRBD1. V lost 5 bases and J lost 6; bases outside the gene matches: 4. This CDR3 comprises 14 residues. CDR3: CASSPRTGGNIQYF. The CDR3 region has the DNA TGTGCCAGCAGTCCTAGGACAGGGGGAAACATTCAGTACTTC.

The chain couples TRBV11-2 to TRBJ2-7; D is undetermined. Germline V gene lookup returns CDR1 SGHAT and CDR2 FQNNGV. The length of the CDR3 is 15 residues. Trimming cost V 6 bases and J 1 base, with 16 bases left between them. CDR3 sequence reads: CASRRPVAASYEQYF. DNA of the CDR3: TGTGCCAGCAGGCGCCCCGTGGCAGCTTCCTACGAGCAGTACTTC.

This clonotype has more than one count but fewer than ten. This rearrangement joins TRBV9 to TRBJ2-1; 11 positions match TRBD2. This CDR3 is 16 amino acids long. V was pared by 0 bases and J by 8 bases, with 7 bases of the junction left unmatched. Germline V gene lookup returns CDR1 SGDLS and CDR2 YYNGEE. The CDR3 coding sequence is TGTGCCAGCAGCGTAGGCACTAGCGGGAGCTGGTATGAGCAGTTCTTC. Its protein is CASSVGTSGSWYEQFF.

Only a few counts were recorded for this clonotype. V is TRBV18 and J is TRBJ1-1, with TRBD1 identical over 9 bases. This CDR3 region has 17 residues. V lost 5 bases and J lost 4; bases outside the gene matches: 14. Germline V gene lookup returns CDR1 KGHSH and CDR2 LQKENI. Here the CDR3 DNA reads TGTGCCAGCTCAGAAATACAGGGGGCGCATCAAGGCACTGAAGCTTTCTTT. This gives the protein CASSEIQGAHQGTEAFF.

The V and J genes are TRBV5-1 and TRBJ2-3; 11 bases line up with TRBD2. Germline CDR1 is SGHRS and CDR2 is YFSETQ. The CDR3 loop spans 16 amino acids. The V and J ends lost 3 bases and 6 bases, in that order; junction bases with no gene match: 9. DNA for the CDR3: TGCGCCAGCAGCTCTGGGGTAGCGGGAGGGCCGGATACGCAGTATTTT. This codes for CASSSGVAGGPDTQYF.

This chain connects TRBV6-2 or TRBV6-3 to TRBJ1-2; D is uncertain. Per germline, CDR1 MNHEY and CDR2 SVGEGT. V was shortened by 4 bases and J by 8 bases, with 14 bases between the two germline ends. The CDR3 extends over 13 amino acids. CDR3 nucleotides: TGTGCCAGCAGTTCCGCCAGGAACAAAGGCTACACCTTC. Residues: CASSSARNKGYTF.

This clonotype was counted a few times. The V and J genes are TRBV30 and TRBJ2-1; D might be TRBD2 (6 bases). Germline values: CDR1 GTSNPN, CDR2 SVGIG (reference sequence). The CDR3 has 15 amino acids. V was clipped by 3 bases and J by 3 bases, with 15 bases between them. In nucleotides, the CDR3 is TGTGCCTGGAGATCAGCGGGCGCCCGCTACAATGAGCAGTTCTTC. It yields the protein CAWRSAGARYNEQFF.

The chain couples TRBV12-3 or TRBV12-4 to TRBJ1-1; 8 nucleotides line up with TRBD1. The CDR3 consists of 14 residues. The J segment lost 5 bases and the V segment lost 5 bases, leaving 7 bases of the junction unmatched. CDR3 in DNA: TGTGCCAGCAGTACGGGACAGGTGGGAACTGAAGCTTTCTTT. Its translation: CASSTGQVGTEAFF.

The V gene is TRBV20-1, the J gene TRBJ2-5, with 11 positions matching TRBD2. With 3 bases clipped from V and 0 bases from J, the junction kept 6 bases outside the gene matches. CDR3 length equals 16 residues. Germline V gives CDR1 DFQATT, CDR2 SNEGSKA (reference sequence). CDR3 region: CSASLAGGWYQETQYF. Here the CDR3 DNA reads TGCAGTGCTAGCCTAGCGGGGGGTTGGTACCAAGAGACCCAGTACTTC.

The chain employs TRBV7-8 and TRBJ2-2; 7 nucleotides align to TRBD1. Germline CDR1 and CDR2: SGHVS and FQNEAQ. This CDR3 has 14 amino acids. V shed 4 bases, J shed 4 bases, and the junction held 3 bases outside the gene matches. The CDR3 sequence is CASSSGQLTGELFF. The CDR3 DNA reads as TGTGCCAGCAGCTCGGGACAGCTCACCGGGGAGCTGTTTTTT.

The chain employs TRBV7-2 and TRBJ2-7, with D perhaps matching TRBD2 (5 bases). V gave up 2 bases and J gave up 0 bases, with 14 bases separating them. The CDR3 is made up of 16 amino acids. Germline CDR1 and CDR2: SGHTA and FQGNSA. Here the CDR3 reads CASSLMGSRSSYEQYF. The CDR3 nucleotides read TGTGCCAGCAGCTTAATGGGGAGCAGGAGCTCCTACGAGCAGTACTTC.

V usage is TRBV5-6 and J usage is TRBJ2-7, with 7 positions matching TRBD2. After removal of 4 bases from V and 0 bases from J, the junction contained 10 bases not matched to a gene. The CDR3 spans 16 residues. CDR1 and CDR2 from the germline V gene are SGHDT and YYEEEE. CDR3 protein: CASSHPVAGFSYEQYF. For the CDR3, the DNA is TGTGCCAGCAGCCATCCGGTAGCGGGTTTCTCCTACGAGCAGTACTTC.

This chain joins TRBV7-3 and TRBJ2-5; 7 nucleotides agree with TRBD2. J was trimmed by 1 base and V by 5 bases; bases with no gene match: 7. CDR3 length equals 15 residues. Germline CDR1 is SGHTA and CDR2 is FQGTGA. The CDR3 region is CASSTRGEIQETQYF. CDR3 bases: TGTGCCAGCAGCACCCGGGGGGAGATCCAAGAGACCCAGTACTTC.

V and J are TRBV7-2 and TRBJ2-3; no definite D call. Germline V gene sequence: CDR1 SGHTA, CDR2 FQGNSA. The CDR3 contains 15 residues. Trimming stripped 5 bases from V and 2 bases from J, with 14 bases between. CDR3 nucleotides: TGTGCCAGCAGCCCTAGGGCGGCCCCCACAGATACGCAGTATTTT. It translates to CASSPRAAPTDTQYF.

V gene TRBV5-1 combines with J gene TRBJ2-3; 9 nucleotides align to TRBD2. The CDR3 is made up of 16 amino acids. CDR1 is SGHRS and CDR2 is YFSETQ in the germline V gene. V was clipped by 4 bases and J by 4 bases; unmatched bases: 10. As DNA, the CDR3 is TGCGCCAGCAGCCCTACCGGGACTAGCAGCGCAGATACGCAGTATTTT. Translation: CASSPTGTSSADTQYF.

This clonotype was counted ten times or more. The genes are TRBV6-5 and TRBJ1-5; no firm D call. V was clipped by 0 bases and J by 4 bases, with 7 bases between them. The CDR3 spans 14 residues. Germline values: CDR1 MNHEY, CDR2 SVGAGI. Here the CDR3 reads CASSYSPGNQPQHF. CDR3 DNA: TGTGCCAGCAGTTACTCTCCCGGGAATCAGCCCCAGCATTTT.

The CDR3 region is CASSPDSRTKNEQYF. CDR3 sequence (DNA): TGTGCCAGCTCACCCGATTCAAGGACCAAGAACGAGCAGTACTTC. The chain employs TRBV18 and TRBJ2-7, with D uncertain. The ends were cut back, 3 bases at V and 5 bases at J, with 17 bases in the middle. This CDR3 is built from 15 residues. The germline V gene encodes CDR1 KGHSH and CDR2 LQKENI.

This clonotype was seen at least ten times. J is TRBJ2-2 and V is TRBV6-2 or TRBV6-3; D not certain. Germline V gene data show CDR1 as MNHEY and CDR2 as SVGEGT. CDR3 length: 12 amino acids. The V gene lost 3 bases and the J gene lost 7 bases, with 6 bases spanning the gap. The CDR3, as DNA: TGTGCCAGCAGTTATAGTGGCGGGGAGCTGTTTTTT. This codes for CASSYSGGELFF.